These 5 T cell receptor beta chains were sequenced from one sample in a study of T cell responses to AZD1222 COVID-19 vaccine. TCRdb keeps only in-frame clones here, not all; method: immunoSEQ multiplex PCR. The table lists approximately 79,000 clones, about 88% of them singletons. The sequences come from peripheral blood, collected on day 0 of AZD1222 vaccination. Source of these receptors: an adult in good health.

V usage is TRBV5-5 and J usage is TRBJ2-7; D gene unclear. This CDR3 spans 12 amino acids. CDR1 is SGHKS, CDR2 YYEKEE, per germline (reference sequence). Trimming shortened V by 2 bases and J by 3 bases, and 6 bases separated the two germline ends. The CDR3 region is CASSLGVYEQYV. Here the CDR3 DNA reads TGTGCCAGCAGCTTAGGAGTCTACGAGCAGTACGTC.

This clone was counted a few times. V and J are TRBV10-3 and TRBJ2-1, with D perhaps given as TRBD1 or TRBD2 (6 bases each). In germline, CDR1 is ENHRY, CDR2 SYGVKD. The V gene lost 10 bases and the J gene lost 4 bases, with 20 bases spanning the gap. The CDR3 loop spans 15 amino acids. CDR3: CATLARGGTYNEQFF. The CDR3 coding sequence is TGTGCCACCCTTGCCCGTGGGGGGACATACAATGAGCAGTTCTTC.

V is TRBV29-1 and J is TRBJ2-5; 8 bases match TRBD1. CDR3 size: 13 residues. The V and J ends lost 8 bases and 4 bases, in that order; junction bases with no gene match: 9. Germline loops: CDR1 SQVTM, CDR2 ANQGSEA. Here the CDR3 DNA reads TGCAGCACGACGACAGGGGCCGTAGAGACCCAGTACTTC. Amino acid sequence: CSTTTGAVETQYF.

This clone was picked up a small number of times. This chain's CDR3 is CASSLADTLNTEAFF. In nucleotides, the CDR3 is TGTGCCAGCAGCCTGGCTGACACACTGAACACTGAAGCTTTCTTT. This sequence joins TRBV7-2 and TRBJ1-1; no firm D call. The CDR3 totals 15 residues. V lost 5 bases and J 0 bases, leaving 13 bases between the germline ends. Per germline, CDR1 SGHTA and CDR2 FQGNSA.

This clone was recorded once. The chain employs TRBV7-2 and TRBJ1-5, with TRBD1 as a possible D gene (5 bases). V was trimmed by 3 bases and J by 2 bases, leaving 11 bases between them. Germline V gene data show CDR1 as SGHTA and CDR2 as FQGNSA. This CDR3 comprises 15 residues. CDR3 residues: CASSLRGSGNQPQHF. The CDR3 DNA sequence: TGTGCCAGCAGCTTGCGGGGGTCCGGCAATCAGCCCCAGCATTTT. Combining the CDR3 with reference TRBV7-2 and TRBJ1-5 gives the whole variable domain GAGVSQSPSNKVTEKGKDVELRCDPISGHTALYWYRQSLGQGLEFLIYFQGNSAPDKSGLPSDRFSAERTGGSVSTLTIQRTQQEDSAVYLCASSLRGSGNQPQHFGDGTRLSIL.